This T cell receptor (beta chain) was identified during a study of cytomegalovirus exposure and HLA in healthy donors. The germline V gene encodes CDR1 ENHRY and CDR2 SYGVKD. This CDR3 spans 14 amino acids. Trimming left V 5 bases short and J 3 bases short, with 13 bases between. This clone was seen a few times. PCR primers comprised 60 Vbeta and 13 Jbeta primers. TCRdb keeps only in-frame clones here, not all; method: immunoSEQ multiplex PCR. The sample contains about 200,000 clones, over 65% of which appear only once. Sequenced sample: PBMCs. This TCR was sampled from a woman aged 25-40 years in good health and CMV-seronegative. V and J are TRBV10-3 and TRBJ1-1, with D possibly matching TRBD1 (5 bases). In DNA form, the CDR3 reads TGTGCCATCAGTCAGGGAGGGGCGGACACTGAAGCTTTCTTT. Translated: CAISQGGADTEAFF.